Reported below is one T cell receptor (beta chain). V dropped 3 bases and J dropped 6 bases, with 8 bases sitting between them. This CDR3 is 11 amino acids long. The germline CDR1 and CDR2 sequences are DFQATT and SNEGSKA (reference sequence). This sample stems from a study of graft-versus-host responses after intestinal transplantation. The protocol was immunoSEQ multiplex PCR, while the TCRdb copy is restricted to in-frame clones and leaves out a portion. The sample lists about 97,000 clones, about nine tenths occurring once. The material sequenced was PBMCs, taken about 460 days after intestinal transplant. The chain joins TRBV20-1 to TRBJ1-2, with D possibly being TRBD1 (5 bases). This sequence was found in a human patient who received an intestinal transplant, so some T cells may come from the graft donor. CDR3 sequence reads: CSASRGDGYTF. CDR3 coding DNA: TGCAGTGCTAGTCGGGGGGATGGCTACACCTTC.